This T cell receptor beta chain appears in the sequencing data of a study of CD8 T cells in ankylosing spondylitis. General study results and limits: One TCR beta motif, made up of under ten highly homologous variants, appeared characteristic of ankylosing spondylitis blood. Peripheral blood samples showed relatively rare disease-linked clones, and these clones were CD8+. The clones that were linked to disease were reported to be significantly enriched in matched synovial fluid samples from ankylosing spondylitis patients.

In making TCR beta libraries, quantitative 5'-RACE with molecular barcodes was used. TCRdb reprocessed the 5' RACE reads with MiXCR, giving one entry per CDR3 protein. The data show 200,000 to 300,000 distinct CDR3 sequences, with about 24% seen just once and around 0.64% held by the top ten. This clonotype was picked up many times. Antigen specificity is unknown. This clonotype was sampled from a male donor with ankylosing spondylitis or in good health (not recorded which). The sequencing sample was made of blood, either unsorted or a sorted T cell fraction (not recorded which).

In nucleotides, the CDR3 is TGCAGTGCTAGAGGGAAAACCTACGAGCAGTACTTC. This translates into CSARGKTYEQYF. The chain combines TRBV20-1 with TRBJ2-7; no firm D call. Germline CDR1 DFQATT, CDR2 SNEGSKA (reference sequence). CDR3 length equals 12 residues. V dropped 1 base and J dropped 2 bases, with 6 bases sitting between them.